The present TCR beta chain was sequenced within a study of cytomegalovirus exposure and HLA in healthy donors. PCR primers comprised 60 Vbeta and 13 Jbeta primers. Clones were sequenced by immunoSEQ multiplex PCR, and TCRdb holds only the in-frame ones, with some missing. This sample has 140,000 to 150,000 clones; roughly 75% occur once, and the top ten carry about 2.9%. Of note for this clone: Its antigen is not identified.

Study results and caveats: Most observed TCR sequences were rare, whereas some public TCRs were detected in many donors. It was reported that the classifier diagnosed cytomegalovirus status with high specificity and sensitivity in both the original and validation cohorts.

CDR1 and CDR2 from the germline V gene are SGHVS and FQNEAQ. Trimming cost V 2 bases and J 3 bases, with 8 bases left between them. The CDR3 spans 14 residues. The sequence was collected from a female donor in good health and CMV-seronegative. Sequenced material: PBMCs. The rearrangement links TRBV7-8 to TRBJ1-5; D not certain. The CDR3 DNA sequence: TGTGCCAGCAGCTTATCGGAGGTCAATCAGCCCCAGCATTTT. Protein product: CASSLSEVNQPQHF.